Listed below are T cell receptor beta chains from one sample, sequenced in a study of blood T cells in healthy people across ages. Via MiXCR, TCRdb re-called the 5' RACE reads, giving one row per CDR3 protein. The profile shows about 1,500,000 distinct CDR3 sequences, under 30% of them singletons. The specimen sequenced was blood. The receptors were gathered from a woman younger than 45 in good health. CDR3s include the opening cysteine and the closing phenylalanine or tryptophan. A D gene is named only where the DNA matches it firmly. Only part of the rows carry a size: once, few, many, or a class if the clone is expanded.

d_call j_call clone_size v_call cdr3_nt cdr3_aa
. TRBJ2-1 few TRBV20-1 TGCAGTGCTAGAGATTTGCGGGAGCAGTTCTTC CSARDLREQFF
. TRBJ1-1 . TRBV5-5 TGTGCCAGCAGCGGGGGAGGGAGACAGAACACTGAAGCTTTCTTT CASSGGGRQNTEAFF
. TRBJ1-4 . TRBV10-3 TGTGCCATCAGTGATGGGACCCGGGACACTAATGAAAAACTGTTTTTT CAISDGTRDTNEKLFF
TRBD1 TRBJ2-5 few TRBV20-1 TGCAGTGCTCTACATAGGACAGGAGAAGAGACCCAGTACTTC CSALHRTGEETQYF
TRBD2 TRBJ2-1 many TRBV7-2 TGTGCCAGCAGCTTGCTAGCGGGATCTCCCAATGAGCAGTTCTTC CASSLLAGSPNEQFF
TRBD2 TRBJ2-5 few TRBV28 TGTGCCAGCAGTTCCACTAGCGGATCAGGAGAGACCCAGTACTTC CASSSTSGSGETQYF
. TRBJ1-6 few TRBV7-2 TGTGCCAGCAGCTTAGTTGAGGCAGCCTTTGGGTCACCCCTCCACTTT CASSLVEAAFGSPLHF
. TRBJ2-1 . TRBV7-3 TGTGCCAGCTGCTTAAGGGCCAGGGATGAGCAGTTCTTC CASCLRARDEQFF
. TRBJ1-4 . TRBV6-6 TGTGCCAGCAGCCCCGGGGGCAGTCGGAATGAAAAACTGTTTTTT CASSPGGSRNEKLFF
TRBD1 TRBJ1-1 . TRBV20-1 TGCAGTGCTAGGGGACAGGGGAGAATGAACACTGAAGCTTTCTTT CSARGQGRMNTEAFF
TRBD2 TRBJ2-7 few TRBV6-2/TRBV6-3 TGTGCCAGCAGTCACCGGACTAGCGGGAGGGCCTACGAGCAGTACTTC CASSHRTSGRAYEQYF
TRBD2 TRBJ2-1 . TRBV11-3 TGTGCCAACAGCACCCGACTAGCGGGGGACAATGAGCAGTTCTTC CANSTRLAGDNEQFF
. TRBJ2-2 . TRBV5-1 TGCGCCAGCAGCTTGGGGCACAGAACGAACACCGGGGAGCTGTTTTTT CASSLGHRTNTGELFF
TRBD2 TRBJ2-5 . TRBV19 TGTGCCAGTAAAATAGCGGGAGGGACCCAGTACTTC CASKIAGGTQYF
TRBD1 TRBJ1-1 . TRBV7-9 TGTGCCAGCAGCTCTCGACAGGGAATGGACACTGAAGCTTTCTTT CASSSRQGMDTEAFF
. TRBJ2-1 few TRBV2 TGTGCCAGCAGTGCCAGGGATGGTGGAGAGCAGTTCTTC CASSARDGGEQFF
. TRBJ2-7 few TRBV29-1 TGCAGCGTTGAACTACGAAAGGGCGAGCAGTACTTC CSVELRKGEQYF
. TRBJ1-4 . TRBV5-1 TGCGCCAGCAGCGACGACAGGTTTAATGAAAAACTGTTTTTT CASSDDRFNEKLFF
TRBD2 TRBJ2-7 . TRBV7-9 TGTGCCAGCAGCTTGACAGCGGGGTCCTACGAGCGGTACTTC CASSLTAGSYERYF
. TRBJ2-1 few TRBV11-2 TGTGCCAGCAGCTTACGATATACTGGGGGCAATGAGCAGTTCTTC CASSLRYTGGNEQFF
TRBD2 TRBJ2-3 few TRBV7-8 TGTGCCAGCAGCTTAAGGACTAGCGGGAGTAAGGATACGCAGTATTTT CASSLRTSGSKDTQYF
TRBD1 TRBJ1-2 few TRBV7-6 TGTGCCAGCAGCCCATTTAGAGGCGACAGGGGGAGTCCAGGATATGGCTACACCTTC CASSPFRGDRGSPGYGYTF
. TRBJ2-2 few TRBV5-1 TGCGCCAGCAGCCGGACTTTAGACACCGGGGAGCTGTTTTTT CASSRTLDTGELFF
TRBD2 TRBJ2-5 . TRBV7-2 TGTGCCGGCAGCTTAGAGGCCCCGGGGGGGGAGACCCAGTACTTC CAGSLEAPGGETQYF
. TRBJ2-5 . TRBV7-3 TGTGCCAGCTCCAAGTGGGGGAGCAGATCCGGCGAAGAGACCCAGTACTTC CASSKWGSRSGEETQYF
. TRBJ2-7 many TRBV10-3 TGTGCCATCAGTGAGTCCCGGGGGCTCGAATTTGAGCAGTACTTC CAISESRGLEFEQYF
. TRBJ2-4 . TRBV7-9 TGTGCCAGCAGCTTGAGTGTAGACGGTGAAAAGTACTTC CASSLSVDGEKYF
. TRBJ2-1 . TRBV20-1 TGCAGTGCTAGACTTTTAAATGAGCAGTTCTTC CSARLLNEQFF
TRBD1 TRBJ2-7 few TRBV10-3 TGTGCCATCAGTGAGTCGAAACAGGGGGCCAACGAGCAGTACTTC CAISESKQGANEQYF
TRBD1 TRBJ1-5 . TRBV12-3/TRBV12-4 TGTGCCAGCACCCGGTACGGGACAGGGAATCAGCCCCAGCATTTT CASTRYGTGNQPQHF
. TRBJ1-1 . TRBV12-3/TRBV12-4 TGTGCCAGTTGGGAGGGGAGGGACACTGAAGCTTTCTTT CASWEGRDTEAFF
. TRBJ2-7 few TRBV7-9 TGTGCCAGCAGCTTTGAACTCGACTACGAGCAGTACTTC CASSFELDYEQYF
TRBD2 TRBJ2-7 once TRBV20-1 TGCAGTGCTCGAGACACTAGCGGGGGGCCCAATGAGCAGGACTTC CSARDTSGGPNEQDF
. TRBJ1-1 . TRBV5-1 TGCGCCAGCAGCTTTCAGGGGCGGTACACTGAAGCTTTCTTT CASSFQGRYTEAFF
. TRBJ2-1 . TRBV5-1 TGCGCCAGCAGCGTGCGACAGGCCTCGTTCGATGAGCAGTTCTTC CASSVRQASFDEQFF
. TRBJ2-1 . TRBV28 TGTGCCAGCATTTCCGTGAGGGGGGAGAATGAGCAGTTCTTC CASISVRGENEQFF
TRBD1 TRBJ2-1 . TRBV9 TGTGCCAGCAGCACGGACAGGGGGCCTTACAGTGAGCAGTCCTTC CASSTDRGPYSEQSF
TRBD2 TRBJ2-5 many TRBV12-3/TRBV12-4 TGTGCCAGCAGTTTATACCTACGGGGGGGGTTAGAGACCCAGTACTTC CASSLYLRGGLETQYF
TRBD2 TRBJ2-5 many TRBV7-2 TGTGCCAGCAGCTCCGGACTAGCGGAGACCCAGTACTTC CASSSGLAETQYF
. TRBJ2-3 few TRBV20-1 TGCAGTGCAAACCAAGGGAGGGGGAGCACAGATACGCAGTATTTT CSANQGRGSTDTQYF
TRBD2 TRBJ2-1 . TRBV6-5 TGTGCCAGCAGACGCCCACCGGTGCGGGGGTACAATGAGCAGTTCTTC CASRRPPVRGYNEQFF
. TRBJ2-1 . TRBV5-6 TGTGCCAGCAGCTTTACAGCGAGACTAGAAGGTGGAAATGAGCAGTTCTTC CASSFTARLEGGNEQFF
. TRBJ1-1 few TRBV29-1 TGCAGCGTTGTGGGCCCTGGGGCTCTTTCACTAAACACTGAAGCTTTCTTT CSVVGPGALSLNTEAFF
TRBD1 TRBJ2-7 few TRBV3-1 TGTGCCAGCAGCCCCTCGGACAGGGACTACGAGCAGTACTTC CASSPSDRDYEQYF
TRBD2 TRBJ2-7 few TRBV6-6 TGTGCCAGCAGTGGGAGACTAGCGGGAATCGAGCAGTACTTC CASSGRLAGIEQYF
. TRBJ2-7 few TRBV27 TGTGCCAGTCGGGACTTCGCCTACGAGCAGTACTTC CASRDFAYEQYF
. TRBJ1-5 few TRBV15 TGTGCCACTTCCCTCAGTGGACAGAGGGAACAGCCCCAGCATTTT CATSLSGQREQPQHF
TRBD1 TRBJ1-2 . TRBV5-6 TGTGCCAGCTTTGGGACAGGGGGTATCTATGGCTACACCTTC CASFGTGGIYGYTF
TRBD2 TRBJ2-5 few TRBV7-7 TGTGCCAGCAGCTTAATCCAGCGGGGAGTTGGAGAGACCCAGTACTTC CASSLIQRGVGETQYF
TRBD1 TRBJ1-2 . TRBV29-1 TGCAGCGTCCTACAGGGGGCTCGGTATGGCTACACCTTC CSVLQGARYGYTF
. TRBJ1-2 many TRBV24-1 TGTGCCACCAGTGAAAACGACAAGAACTATGGCTACACCTTC CATSENDKNYGYTF
. TRBJ2-7 few TRBV20-1 TGCAGTGCTAGAGTGGGACACTCCTACGAGCAGTACTTC CSARVGHSYEQYF
. TRBJ2-7 many TRBV29-1 TGCAGCGCCGAGGGGATTTCCTACGAGCAGTACTTC CSAEGISYEQYF
TRBD1 TRBJ2-1 many TRBV7-2 TGTGCCAGCAGTCGCTTCCTCGGGACAGGGGGTAGGAATGAGCAGTTCTTC CASSRFLGTGGRNEQFF
. TRBJ2-3 few TRBV29-1 TGCAGCGTTGAGTTCAGCACAGATACGCAGTATTTT CSVEFSTDTQYF